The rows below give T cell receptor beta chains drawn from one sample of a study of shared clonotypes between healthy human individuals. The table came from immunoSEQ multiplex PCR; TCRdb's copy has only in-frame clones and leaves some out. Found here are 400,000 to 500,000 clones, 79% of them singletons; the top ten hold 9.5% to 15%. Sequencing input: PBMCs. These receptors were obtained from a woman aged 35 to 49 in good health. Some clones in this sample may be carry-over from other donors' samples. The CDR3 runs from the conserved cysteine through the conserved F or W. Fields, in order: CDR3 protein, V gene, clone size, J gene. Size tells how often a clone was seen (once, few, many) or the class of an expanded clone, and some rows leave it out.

CASSREDGTGELFF | TRBV19 | NA | TRBJ2-2
CASSPYTGTLGELFF | TRBV7-3 | NA | TRBJ2-2
CASSGTSGPNVLTF | TRBV5-1 | NA | TRBJ2-6
CASSHGTGRSDTQYF | TRBV5-1 | NA | TRBJ2-3
CASKSEGARGYGYTF | TRBV6-1 | NA | TRBJ1-2
CASSLEEGTGDNF | TRBV7-8 | few | TRBJ1-2
CATWTSGTDTQYF | TRBV10-3 | NA | TRBJ2-3
CASSVEGRETQYF | TRBV7-9 | NA | TRBJ2-5
CASSLSMLAGVLTDTQYF | TRBV27 | many | TRBJ2-3
CASSQGPSPYNEQFF | TRBV28 | NA | TRBJ2-1
CASSSLAGGNTGELFF | TRBV5-4 | NA | TRBJ2-2
CAISELAGFNEQFF | TRBV10-3 | NA | TRBJ2-1
CASSPRGQGGGEQFF | TRBV2 | NA | TRBJ2-1
CAWAGTRGTDTQYF | TRBV30 | NA | TRBJ2-3
CASSSGLGEQYF | TRBV7-3 | NA | TRBJ2-7
CASSGTGGNTEAFF | TRBV9 | NA | TRBJ1-1
CASSLGGGLDTEAFF | TRBV7-3 | NA | TRBJ1-1
CASSHSGVKDGYTF | TRBV4-1 | NA | TRBJ1-2
CASRKGAGGSNEQFF | TRBV27 | NA | TRBJ2-1
CASSPPLWDFPSQFF | TRBV18 | NA | TRBJ2-1
CASSGRGVRQPQHF | TRBV7-9 | NA | TRBJ1-5